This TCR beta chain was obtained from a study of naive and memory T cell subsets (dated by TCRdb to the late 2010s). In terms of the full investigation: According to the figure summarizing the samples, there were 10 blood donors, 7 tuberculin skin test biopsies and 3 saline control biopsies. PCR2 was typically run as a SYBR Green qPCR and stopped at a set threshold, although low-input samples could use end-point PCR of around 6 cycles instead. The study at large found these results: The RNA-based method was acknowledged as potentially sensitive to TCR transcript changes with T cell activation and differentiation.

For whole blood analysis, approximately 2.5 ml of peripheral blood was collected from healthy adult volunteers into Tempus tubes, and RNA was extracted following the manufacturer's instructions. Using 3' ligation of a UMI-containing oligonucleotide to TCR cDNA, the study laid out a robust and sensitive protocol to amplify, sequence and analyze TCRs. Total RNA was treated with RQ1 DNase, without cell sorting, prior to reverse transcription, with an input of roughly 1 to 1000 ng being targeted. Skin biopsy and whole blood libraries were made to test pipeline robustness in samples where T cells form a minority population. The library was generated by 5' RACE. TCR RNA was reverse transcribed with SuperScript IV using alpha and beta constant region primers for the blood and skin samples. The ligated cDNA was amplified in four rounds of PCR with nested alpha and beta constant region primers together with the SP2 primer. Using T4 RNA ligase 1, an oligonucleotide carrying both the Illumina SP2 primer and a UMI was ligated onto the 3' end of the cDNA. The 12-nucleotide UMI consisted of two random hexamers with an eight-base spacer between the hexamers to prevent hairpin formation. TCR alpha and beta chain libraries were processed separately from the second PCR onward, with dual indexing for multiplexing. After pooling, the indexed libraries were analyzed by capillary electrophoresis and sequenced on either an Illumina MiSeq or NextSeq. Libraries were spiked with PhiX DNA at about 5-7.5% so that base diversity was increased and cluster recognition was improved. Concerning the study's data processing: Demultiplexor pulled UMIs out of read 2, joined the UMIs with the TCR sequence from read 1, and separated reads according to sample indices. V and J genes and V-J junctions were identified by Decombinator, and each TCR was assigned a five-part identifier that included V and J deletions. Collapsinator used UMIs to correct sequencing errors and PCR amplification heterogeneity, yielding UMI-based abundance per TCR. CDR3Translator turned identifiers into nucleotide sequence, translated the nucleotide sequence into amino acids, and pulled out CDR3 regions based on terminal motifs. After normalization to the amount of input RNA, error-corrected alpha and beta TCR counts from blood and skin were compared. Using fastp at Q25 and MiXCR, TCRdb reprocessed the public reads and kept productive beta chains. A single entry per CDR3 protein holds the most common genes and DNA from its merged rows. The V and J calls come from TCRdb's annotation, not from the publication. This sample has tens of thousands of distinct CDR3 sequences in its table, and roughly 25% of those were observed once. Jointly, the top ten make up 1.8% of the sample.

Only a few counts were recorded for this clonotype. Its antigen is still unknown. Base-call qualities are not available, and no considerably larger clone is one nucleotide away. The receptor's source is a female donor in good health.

The base sequence is TGCAGCGTTGGTAGGAACACTGAAGCTTTCTTT. This is translated as CSVGRNTEAFF. This sequence uses TRBV29-1 and TRBJ1-1; no D gene can be assigned with confidence. CDR1 is given as SQVTM and CDR2 as ANQGSEA, both from the germline V gene. The CDR3 contains 11 residues, cysteine and phenylalanine counted. Just the 33-base CDR3 DNA is kept, in frame starting at base 1. Between the V and J ends, shortened by 4 bases and 1 base respectively, the junction contains 4 bases.